The rows below give T cell receptor beta chains drawn from one sample of a study of OX40 agonist ivuxolimab in advanced cancers. Sequencing was performed with immunoSEQ multiplex PCR; in TCRdb, only in-frame clones are kept and a portion is missing. Of 150,000 to 190,000 clones listed, 94% are singletons. This specimen was CD4+ or CD8+ T cells sorted from blood, taken in a trial of the OX40 agonist ivuxolimab. These receptors came from an adult with an advanced solid tumor such as melanoma, head and neck, liver or kidney cancer. Both conserved end residues are part of each CDR3. The D gene is left open where the match is weak. Not every row has a clone size; where given, it reads once, few, many or a size class.

clone size,J gene,V gene,D gene,CDR3 DNA,CDR3 protein
NA,TRBJ1-1,TRBV7-8,NA,TGTGCCAGCAGCTTACCAACTGGCTGGACGGAGGAGATTGAAGCTTTCTTT,CASSLPTGWTEEIEAFF
NA,TRBJ1-4,TRBV7-2,NA,TGTGCCAGCAGCCGGGCACCGACAGCCCAAGGAGAAAAACTGTTTTTT,CASSRAPTAQGEKLFF
NA,TRBJ1-4,TRBV15,NA,TGTGCCACCAGCAGAGGGGCAGGGTCGGGTGAAAAACTGTTTTTT,CATSRGAGSGEKLFF
NA,TRBJ1-5,TRBV29-1,NA,TGCAGCGTTACTCCGGCCGGCGGTCAGCCCCAGCATTTT,CSVTPAGGQPQHF
NA,TRBJ1-3,TRBV18,TRBD1,TGTGCCAGCTCACCGTATTACAGGGGGTCTGGAAACACCATATATTTT,CASSPYYRGSGNTIYF
NA,TRBJ2-2,TRBV4-3,TRBD1,TGCGCCAGCAGCCATGAACCGGGACAGGGGAACACCGGGGAGCTGTTTTTT,CASSHEPGQGNTGELFF
NA,TRBJ2-1,TRBV6-1,TRBD2,TGTGCCAGCGAGTCCTACCAAGCGGGGGGCCAGTTCTTC,CASESYQAGGQFF
few,TRBJ1-2,TRBV5-4,NA,TGTGCCAGCAGCTTGGCGGGGGGCGGCTACACCTTC,CASSLAGGGYTF
NA,TRBJ1-1,TRBV27,NA,TGTGCCACCTCCGACCCCCGGGGTATCATTGAAGCTTTCTTT,CATSDPRGIIEAFF
NA,TRBJ2-7,TRBV18,TRBD2,TGTGCCAGCTCACCCGGACTAGCGGGGCAGTACTTC,CASSPGLAGQYF
NA,TRBJ2-2,TRBV5-1,TRBD1,TGCGCCAGCAGCCTGGGACAGGGGTACGGGGAGCTGTTTTTT,CASSLGQGYGELFF